This TCR beta chain was sequenced for a study of regulatory T cells in long-lasting Graves disease. Germline CDR1 is SGHAT and CDR2 is FQNNGV. The CDR3 contains 16 residues. The V gene lost 1 base and the J gene lost 3 bases, with 15 bases spanning the gap. In this sample, this clonotype turned up a few times. Time point of the sample: newly diagnosed GD, antithyroid drugs for less than 3 months. Making the TCR library involved RNA that had been extracted from PBMCs. Graves' disease diagnosis relied on American Thyroid Association guidelines. The authors built TCR beta libraries using iRepertoire HTBI primers and Arm-PCR of CDR3 regions. TCRdb ran MiXCR on the multiplex PCR reads and lists one entry per CDR3 protein. This sample has around 250,000 distinct CDR3 sequences, with approximately 16% found just once.

Sequencing was performed on peripheral blood mononuclear cells (PBMCs), taken at new diagnosis, from a patient treated with antithyroid drugs. The rearrangement joins TRBV11-2 to TRBJ1-2; D might be TRBD1 (5 bases). This TCR came from a female donor with Graves disease. This chain's CDR3 is CASSLVWQGEYYGYTF. In nucleotides, the CDR3 is TGTGCCAGCAGCTTAGTGTGGCAGGGAGAATACTATGGCTACACCTTC.